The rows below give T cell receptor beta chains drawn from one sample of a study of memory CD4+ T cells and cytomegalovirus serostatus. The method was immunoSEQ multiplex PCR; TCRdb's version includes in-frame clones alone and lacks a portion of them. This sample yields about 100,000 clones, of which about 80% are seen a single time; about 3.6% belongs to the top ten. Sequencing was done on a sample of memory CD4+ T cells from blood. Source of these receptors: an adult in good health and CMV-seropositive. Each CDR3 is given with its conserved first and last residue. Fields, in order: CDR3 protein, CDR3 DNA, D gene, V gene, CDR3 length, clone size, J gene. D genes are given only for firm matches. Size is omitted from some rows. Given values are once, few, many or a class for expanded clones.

cdr3_aa: CASSTAGHTASQAFF
cdr3_nt: TGTGCCAGTAGTACGGCGGGACACACGGCATCCCAAGCTTTCTTT
d_call: NA
v_call: TRBV19
cdr3_length: 15
clone_size: NA
j_call: TRBJ1-1

cdr3_aa: CATEAGGGEQYF
cdr3_nt: TGTGCCACCGAAGCTGGGGGTGGCGAGCAGTACTTC
d_call: NA
v_call: TRBV2
cdr3_length: 12
clone_size: NA
j_call: TRBJ2-7

cdr3_aa: CASSYGETTDTQYF
cdr3_nt: TGTGCCAGCAGTTACGGGGAAACCACAGATACGCAGTATTTT
d_call: NA
v_call: TRBV6-5
cdr3_length: 14
clone_size: NA
j_call: TRBJ2-3

cdr3_aa: CASSRDRPLSYEQYF
cdr3_nt: TGTGCCAGCAGCCGAGACAGGCCCCTATCCTACGAGCAGTACTTC
d_call: NA
v_call: TRBV7-9
cdr3_length: 15
clone_size: NA
j_call: TRBJ2-7

cdr3_aa: CASSPGLHTQYF
cdr3_nt: TGTGCCAGCAGCCCTGGTTTACATACGCAGTATTTT
d_call: NA
v_call: TRBV28
cdr3_length: 12
clone_size: NA
j_call: TRBJ2-3

cdr3_aa: CASSLGGSGNFYEQYF
cdr3_nt: TGCGCCAGCAGCTTGGGGGGTAGCGGCAACTTCTACGAGCAGTACTTC
d_call: NA
v_call: TRBV5-1
cdr3_length: 16
clone_size: NA
j_call: TRBJ2-7

cdr3_aa: CASSPRDRANEKLFF
cdr3_nt: TGTGCCAGTAGTCCCCGGGACAGGGCTAATGAAAAACTGTTTTTT
d_call: TRBD1
v_call: TRBV19
cdr3_length: 15
clone_size: NA
j_call: TRBJ1-4

cdr3_aa: CASSLAGGGETQYF
cdr3_nt: TGCGCCAGCAGCTTGGCTGGGGGCGGGGAGACCCAGTACTTC
d_call: NA
v_call: TRBV5-1
cdr3_length: 14
clone_size: NA
j_call: TRBJ2-5

cdr3_aa: CASSQDRDSYSLEQYF
cdr3_nt: TGTGCCAGCAGCCAAGATCGGGACAGCTATTCCCTCGAGCAGTACTTC
d_call: TRBD1
v_call: TRBV4-2
cdr3_length: 16
clone_size: once
j_call: TRBJ2-7

cdr3_aa: CASSSGTGGKDQPQHF
cdr3_nt: TGTGCCAGCAGCTCGGGGACAGGGGGGAAAGATCAGCCCCAGCATTTT
d_call: TRBD1
v_call: TRBV5-6
cdr3_length: 16
clone_size: NA
j_call: TRBJ1-5

cdr3_aa: CASSLWDRSTGNTIYF
cdr3_nt: TGCGCCAGCAGCTTGTGGGACAGGTCAACTGGAAACACCATATATTTT
d_call: TRBD1
v_call: TRBV5-1
cdr3_length: 16
clone_size: NA
j_call: TRBJ1-3

cdr3_aa: CASSPRQGADTQYF
cdr3_nt: TGTGCCAGCAGCCCTCGACAGGGCGCAGATACGCAGTATTTT
d_call: TRBD1
v_call: TRBV7-3
cdr3_length: 14
clone_size: once
j_call: TRBJ2-3

cdr3_aa: CASSQRGSGRGDEQYF
cdr3_nt: TGCGCCAGCAGCCAACGGGGTAGCGGGAGGGGGGACGAGCAGTACTTC
d_call: TRBD2
v_call: TRBV4-1
cdr3_length: 16
clone_size: NA
j_call: TRBJ2-7

cdr3_aa: CASSVQGGNTQYF
cdr3_nt: TGTGCCAGCAGCGTACAGGGAGGAAATACGCAGTATTTT
d_call: NA
v_call: TRBV7-2
cdr3_length: 13
clone_size: NA
j_call: TRBJ2-3

cdr3_aa: CASREGPGQGQETQYF
cdr3_nt: TGTGCCAGTAGGGAGGGGCCGGGACAGGGGCAAGAGACCCAGTACTTC
d_call: TRBD1
v_call: TRBV19
cdr3_length: 16
clone_size: NA
j_call: TRBJ2-5

cdr3_aa: CASSLTSQGRDEQFF
cdr3_nt: TGCGCCAGCAGCTTAACGTCGCAGGGGCGAGATGAGCAGTTCTTC
d_call: NA
v_call: TRBV5-1
cdr3_length: 15
clone_size: NA
j_call: TRBJ2-1

cdr3_aa: CASSPTGYFSYEQYF
cdr3_nt: TGTGCCAGCAGCCCGACAGGGTATTTCTCCTACGAGCAGTACTTC
d_call: TRBD1
v_call: TRBV11-2
cdr3_length: 15
clone_size: NA
j_call: TRBJ2-7

cdr3_aa: CASSLTSGNTDTQYF
cdr3_nt: TGTGCCAGCAGTTTGACTAGCGGGAACACAGATACGCAGTATTTT
d_call: TRBD2
v_call: TRBV28
cdr3_length: 15
clone_size: NA
j_call: TRBJ2-3

cdr3_aa: CASRAATEAFF
cdr3_nt: TGTGCCAGCCGGGCCGCCACTGAAGCTTTCTTT
d_call: NA
v_call: TRBV7-9
cdr3_length: 11
clone_size: few
j_call: TRBJ1-1

cdr3_aa: CASSPGDREGDEQYF
cdr3_nt: TGTGCCAGCAGTCCAGGGGACAGGGAGGGGGACGAGCAGTACTTC
d_call: TRBD1
v_call: TRBV28
cdr3_length: 15
clone_size: NA
j_call: TRBJ2-7

cdr3_aa: CASSELAGEDTQYF
cdr3_nt: TGTGCCAGCAGTGAACTAGCGGGAGAGGATACGCAGTATTTT
d_call: TRBD2
v_call: TRBV25-1
cdr3_length: 14
clone_size: NA
j_call: TRBJ2-3

cdr3_aa: CASSSYRRENEKLFF
cdr3_nt: TGTGCCAGCAGCTCTTACAGAAGAGAGAATGAAAAACTGTTTTTT
d_call: NA
v_call: TRBV7-3
cdr3_length: 15
clone_size: NA
j_call: TRBJ1-4

cdr3_aa: CASSKTGSVGELFF
cdr3_nt: TGTGCCAGCAGTAAGACAGGATCTGTCGGGGAGCTGTTTTTT
d_call: NA
v_call: TRBV2
cdr3_length: 14
clone_size: NA
j_call: TRBJ2-2

cdr3_aa: CASNLQGGRPLYF
cdr3_nt: TGTGCCAGCAACCTACAGGGGGGTCGGCCTTTGTACTTC
d_call: TRBD1
v_call: TRBV9
cdr3_length: 13
clone_size: NA
j_call: TRBJ2-5

cdr3_aa: CASSPDRATDTQYF
cdr3_nt: TGTGCCAGCAGTCCTGACAGGGCCACAGATACGCAGTATTTT
d_call: TRBD1
v_call: TRBV2
cdr3_length: 14
clone_size: few
j_call: TRBJ2-3

cdr3_aa: CASSEWVAGELFF
cdr3_nt: TGTGCCAGCAGTGAATGGGTAGCCGGGGAGCTGTTTTTT
d_call: NA
v_call: TRBV6-1
cdr3_length: 13
clone_size: NA
j_call: TRBJ2-2

cdr3_aa: CASSRHRDRDTEAFF
cdr3_nt: TGTGCCAGTAGTAGACACAGGGATCGGGACACTGAAGCTTTCTTT
d_call: NA
v_call: TRBV19
cdr3_length: 15
clone_size: NA
j_call: TRBJ1-1

cdr3_aa: CASSLKRGGTDTQYF
cdr3_nt: TGTGCCAGCAGCTTAAAGCGGGGAGGCACAGATACGCAGTATTTT
d_call: TRBD2
v_call: TRBV7-3
cdr3_length: 15
clone_size: NA
j_call: TRBJ2-3

cdr3_aa: CASSQDLRTSGRGSEQYF
cdr3_nt: TGTGCCAGCAGCCAAGACCTCCGGACTAGCGGGAGAGGTTCCGAGCAGTACTTC
d_call: TRBD2
v_call: TRBV4-2
cdr3_length: 18
clone_size: NA
j_call: TRBJ2-7

cdr3_aa: CASSLGGWGPEETQYF
cdr3_nt: TGTGCCAGCAGCTTGGGGGGGTGGGGGCCAGAGGAGACCCAGTACTTC
d_call: NA
v_call: TRBV5-4
cdr3_length: 16
clone_size: once
j_call: TRBJ2-5

cdr3_aa: CASSEVGMNEQFF
cdr3_nt: TGTGCCAGCAGTGAAGTCGGGATGAATGAGCAGTTCTTC
d_call: NA
v_call: TRBV6-1
cdr3_length: 13
clone_size: NA
j_call: TRBJ2-1

cdr3_aa: CASSLGGNTIYF
cdr3_nt: TGTGCCAGCAGCTTGGGTGGAAACACCATATATTTT
d_call: NA
v_call: TRBV5-6
cdr3_length: 12
clone_size: NA
j_call: TRBJ1-3

cdr3_aa: CASSYRSTDTQYF
cdr3_nt: TGTGCCAGCAGTTATAGGAGCACAGATACGCAGTATTTT
d_call: NA
v_call: TRBV27
cdr3_length: 13
clone_size: NA
j_call: TRBJ2-3

cdr3_aa: CASSRGSGTWGETQYF
cdr3_nt: TGTGCCAGCAGCCGCGGTAGCGGGACTTGGGGAGAGACCCAGTACTTC
d_call: TRBD2
v_call: TRBV5-5
cdr3_length: 16
clone_size: NA
j_call: TRBJ2-5

cdr3_aa: CASSVEGGGGEQYF
cdr3_nt: TGTGCCAGCAGCGTAGAGGGGGGAGGGGGAGAGCAGTACTTC
d_call: NA
v_call: TRBV9
cdr3_length: 14
clone_size: NA
j_call: TRBJ2-7

cdr3_aa: CASSPQGSNTGELFF
cdr3_nt: TGTGCCAGCAGCCCCCAGGGGTCGAACACCGGGGAGCTGTTTTTT
d_call: NA
v_call: TRBV7-3
cdr3_length: 15
clone_size: NA
j_call: TRBJ2-2

cdr3_aa: CASGYNGELSYNEQFF
cdr3_nt: TGTGCTAGTGGTTATAACGGGGAGTTGTCCTACAATGAGCAGTTCTTC
d_call: NA
v_call: TRBV12-5
cdr3_length: 16
clone_size: NA
j_call: TRBJ2-1

cdr3_aa: CSSWLRETQYF
cdr3_nt: TGCAGTTCGTGGCTCCGGGAGACCCAGTACTTC
d_call: NA
v_call: TRBV20-1
cdr3_length: 11
clone_size: NA
j_call: TRBJ2-5

cdr3_aa: CASKAGGVDTQYF
cdr3_nt: TGTGCCAGCAAGGCGGGAGGGGTGGATACGCAGTATTTT
d_call: TRBD2
v_call: TRBV28
cdr3_length: 13
clone_size: NA
j_call: TRBJ2-3

cdr3_aa: CAISAYGTAENYGYTF
cdr3_nt: TGTGCCATCAGCGCGTACGGGACAGCGGAGAACTATGGCTACACCTTC
d_call: TRBD1
v_call: TRBV10-3
cdr3_length: 16
clone_size: NA
j_call: TRBJ1-2

cdr3_aa: CASSEDRGSEEKLFF
cdr3_nt: TGTGCCAGCAGTGAGGACCGGGGATCGGAGGAAAAACTGTTTTTT
d_call: NA
v_call: TRBV2
cdr3_length: 15
clone_size: NA
j_call: TRBJ1-4

cdr3_aa: CSVEAASRDTQYF
cdr3_nt: TGCAGCGTTGAAGCGGCTAGTCGGGATACGCAGTATTTT
d_call: NA
v_call: TRBV29-1
cdr3_length: 13
clone_size: NA
j_call: TRBJ2-3

cdr3_aa: CASRRDSYTGELFF
cdr3_nt: TGTGCCAGCAGGCGGGACAGTTACACCGGGGAGCTGTTTTTT
d_call: NA
v_call: TRBV9
cdr3_length: 14
clone_size: NA
j_call: TRBJ2-2

cdr3_aa: CASSSRAVGREKLFF
cdr3_nt: TGTGCCAGTAGTTCCCGGGCCGTAGGGCGGGAAAAACTGTTTTTT
d_call: NA
v_call: TRBV19
cdr3_length: 15
clone_size: NA
j_call: TRBJ1-4

cdr3_aa: CSVVWGGETQYF
cdr3_nt: TGCAGCGTTGTTTGGGGCGGAGAGACCCAGTACTTC
d_call: NA
v_call: TRBV29-1
cdr3_length: 12
clone_size: NA
j_call: TRBJ2-5

cdr3_aa: CASSLLVRENIQYF
cdr3_nt: TGTGCCAGCAGTTTATTGGTCCGGGAAAACATTCAGTACTTC
d_call: NA
v_call: TRBV28
cdr3_length: 14
clone_size: NA
j_call: TRBJ2-4

cdr3_aa: CASSLIGDGTEAFF
cdr3_nt: TGTGCCAGCAGTTTAATAGGGGATGGCACTGAAGCTTTCTTT
d_call: NA
v_call: TRBV28
cdr3_length: 14
clone_size: few
j_call: TRBJ1-1

cdr3_aa: CAWRSIDSPNTEAFF
cdr3_nt: TGTGCCTGGAGGTCCATTGACAGCCCGAACACTGAAGCTTTCTTT
d_call: NA
v_call: TRBV30
cdr3_length: 15
clone_size: NA
j_call: TRBJ1-1

cdr3_aa: CASSKASEAGDRNYGYTF
cdr3_nt: TGTGCCAGCAGCAAAGCCTCAGAGGCAGGGGACCGCAACTATGGCTACACCTTC
d_call: NA
v_call: TRBV21-1
cdr3_length: 18
clone_size: few
j_call: TRBJ1-2

cdr3_aa: CSVERLAGANTDTQYF
cdr3_nt: TGCAGCGTTGAGAGGCTAGCGGGAGCGAACACAGATACGCAGTATTTT
d_call: TRBD2
v_call: TRBV29-1
cdr3_length: 16
clone_size: NA
j_call: TRBJ2-3

cdr3_aa: CASSPVRGSYEQYF
cdr3_nt: TGTGCCAGCAGCCCCGTTAGGGGCTCCTACGAGCAGTACTTC
d_call: NA
v_call: TRBV28
cdr3_length: 14
clone_size: NA
j_call: TRBJ2-7

cdr3_aa: CASSQRTVQETQYF
cdr3_nt: TGCGCCAGCAGCCAACGGACTGTACAAGAGACCCAGTACTTC
d_call: NA
v_call: TRBV5-1
cdr3_length: 14
clone_size: few
j_call: TRBJ2-5

cdr3_aa: CASMGQENTEAFF
cdr3_nt: TGCGCCAGCATGGGACAGGAGAACACTGAAGCTTTCTTT
d_call: TRBD1
v_call: TRBV5-1
cdr3_length: 13
clone_size: NA
j_call: TRBJ1-1

cdr3_aa: CASSLTVAGELFF
cdr3_nt: TGTGCCAGCAGTTTAACGGTAGCCGGGGAGCTGTTTTTT
d_call: NA
v_call: TRBV27
cdr3_length: 13
clone_size: NA
j_call: TRBJ2-2